This TCR beta chain was identified in a study of blood T cell repertoires in COVID-19. Study summary: The analysed material was cDNA or gDNA that came from T cells, B-cell-depleted T cells, or PBMCs.

Enrolled during active infection, Seattle patients were then followed longitudinally. The V gene's germline CDR1 is MGHDK and CDR2 SYGVNS. V shed 4 bases and J 10 bases; nucleotides not matched to a gene: 10. This CDR3 region has 14 residues. As processed by the authors: Estimation of nucleated cell counts was performed using reference gene primer amplification. The data were produced by immunoSEQ multiplex PCR, yet TCRdb's version contains in-frame clones alone and is incomplete. D and trimming were read from the DNA, whereas the V and J calls and clone size are those reported in that table. Seen here are 40,000 to 45,000 clones, 87% observed once, and the top ten hold roughly 3.8%.

Material: peripheral blood. The TCR comes from a middle-aged man with COVID-19, enrolled during active disease. The chain couples TRBV25-1 to TRBJ1-2; TRBD1 matches at 9 bases. CDR3 in amino acids: CASSGRRDRVTYTF. In DNA, the CDR3 is TGTGCCAGCAGTGGGCGTCGGGACAGGGTAACCTACACCTTC.